The next 27 T cell receptor beta chains were all read from a single sample in a study of blood T cells in healthy people across ages (dated by TCRdb to between 2015 and 2017). The receptor library was made with 5' RACE. TCRdb lists the instrument as Illumina HiSeq 2500. The second PCR ran for roughly 7 to 11 cycles and used a J-beta primer mix along with a sample-barcoded 5' primer. The public reads were reanalyzed by TCRdb: fastp trimming at Q25, MiXCR alignment, in-frame beta chains only. Rows matching on CDR3 protein sequence are summarized as one entry with the most common DNA and genes. The sample has 1.5 million or so distinct CDR3 sequences on record, approximately 42% of them singletons. The ten largest make up approximately 7.9% of the sample. Source material: blood. The receptors come from a young woman in good health.

This clonotype was recorded only once. The chain's CDR3 is CASSRTGEGRGSPLHF. The DNA of the CDR3 is TGTGCCAGCAGCCGGACAGGGGAGGGTCGGGGTTCACCCCTCCACTTT. This chain joins TRBV3-1 and TRBJ1-6; 9 nucleotides line up with TRBD1. The germline V gene has CDR1 LGHDT and CDR2 YNNKEL (reference sequence). This CDR3 is 16 amino acids long. The ends lost 4 bases at V and 9 bases at J; junction bases unmatched: 10.

This clonotype was picked up a small number of times. The chain couples TRBV7-9 to TRBJ2-5; D may be TRBD1 or TRBD2 (5 bases each). Trimming took off 5 bases at V and 2 bases at J, with 18 bases between the two ends. The length of the CDR3 is 16 residues. Germline CDR1 is SEHNR and CDR2 is FQNEAQ (reference sequence). CDR3 coding DNA: TGTGCCAGCAGCCACAATTCGGGGCTATCTCAAGAGACCCAGTACTTC. Amino acid sequence: CASSHNSGLSQETQYF.

This rearrangement joins TRBV7-2 to TRBJ2-1, with 10 bases lining up with TRBD2. Germline assignment: CDR1 SGHTA and CDR2 FQGNSA. The CDR3 spans 20 residues. V dropped 2 bases and J dropped 0; count of bases not matched to a gene: 13. The CDR3 region is CASSLPSGSGKPTSYNEQFF. CDR3 nucleotide sequence: TGTGCCAGCAGCTTACCTAGCGGGAGTGGCAAACCAACCTCCTACAATGAGCAGTTCTTC.

A word on this clonotype: One end of the junction varies from germline; a read error may be responsible. The chain combines TRBV20-1 with TRBJ2-5, with 9 bases aligning to TRBD2. This CDR3 spans 15 amino acids. Germline CDR1 is DFQATT and CDR2 is SNEGSKA (reference sequence). The CDR3 DNA is TGCAGTGCTAGATATCAAACCCTTAGCGGGGGTCCCCAGGACTTC. Encoded protein: CSARYQTLSGGPQDF.

The V and J genes are TRBV19 and TRBJ2-1, with a weak D call TRBD1 (6 bases). Trimming took off 7 bases at V and 8 bases at J, with 21 bases between the two ends. In germline, CDR1 is LNHDA, CDR2 SQIVND (reference sequence). The length of the CDR3 is 15 residues. The DNA of the CDR3 is TGTGCCAGTACCTTCAGGATCCCAGGGGACGATGAGCAGTTCTTC. Protein sequence: CASTFRIPGDDEQFF. The variable domain in full, with the rest retrieved from reference TRBV19 and TRBJ2-1, is DGGITQSPKYLFRKEGQNVTLSCEQNLNHDAMYWYRQDPGQGLRLIYYSQIVNDFQKGDIAEGYSVSREKKESFPLTVTSAQKNPTAFYLCASTFRIPGDDEQFFGPGTRLTVL.

This clonotype was observed at least ten times. V gene TRBV5-1 combines with J gene TRBJ1-4, with TRBD1 as a possible D gene (6 bases). CDR3 size: 14 residues. The V gene's germline CDR1 is SGHRS and CDR2 YFSETQ. Trimming stripped 1 base from V and 8 bases from J, with 12 bases between. The CDR3 is CASSLSGAKEKLFF. The CDR3, as DNA: TGCGCCAGCAGCTTGTCGGGGGCCAAGGAAAAACTGTTTTTT. Looking up the rest from reference TRBV5-1 and TRBJ1-4 gives the full variable domain: KAGVTQTPRYLIKTRGQQVTLSCSPISGHRSVSWYQQTPGQGLQFLFEYFSETQRNKGNFPGRFSGRQFSNSRSEMNVSTLELGDSALYLCASSLSGAKEKLFFGSGTQLSVL.

This clonotype was picked up many times. The CDR3 loop reads CASSLPTSGGYYEQYF. The DNA for the CDR3 is TGTGCCAGCAGTTTGCCCACTAGCGGGGGATACTACGAGCAGTACTTC. The chain is built from TRBV12-3 or TRBV12-4 and TRBJ2-7; 11 nucleotides line up with TRBD2. V trimming: 3 bases; J trimming: 3 bases; junction bases outside the gene matches: 7. The CDR3 extends over 16 amino acids.

This clonotype was seen more than once but under ten times. This rearrangement joins TRBV2 to TRBJ2-1; tentatively, D is TRBD1 or TRBD2 (5 bases each). Trimming took 6 bases from V and 1 from J, leaving 13 bases between them. The CDR3 is made up of 15 amino acids. Germline V gene lookup returns CDR1 SNHLY and CDR2 FYNNEI. The DNA of the CDR3 is TGTGCCAGCAGCCCCGGGGCACTATCCTACAATGAGCAGTTCTTC. Encoded protein: CASSPGALSYNEQFF. Filled out from reference TRBV2 and TRBJ2-1, the complete variable domain reads EPEVTQTPSHQVTQMGQEVILRCVPISNHLYFYWYRQILGQKVEFLVSFYNNEISEKSEIFDDQFSVERPDGSNFTLKIRSTKLEDSAMYFCASSPGALSYNEQFFGPGTRLTVL.

This clonotype was picked up a small number of times. The chain links TRBV7-9 to TRBJ2-5; D gene ambiguous. The last part of the DNA fits TRBJ2-7 better; the J call may be wrong. Germline V lookup: CDR1 SEHNR, CDR2 FQNEAQ (reference sequence). CDR3 length: 13 amino acids. This chain's CDR3 is CASSFPGRAEQYF. CDR3 nucleotide sequence: TGTGCCAGCAGCTTCCCAGGACGGGCCGAGCAGTACTTC.

V usage is TRBV6-6 and J usage is TRBJ2-1; 10 bases map to TRBD2. Germline CDR1 and CDR2: MNHNY and SVGAGI (reference sequence). This CDR3 is built from 14 residues. The J segment lost 5 bases and the V segment lost 4 bases, leaving 2 bases of the junction unmatched. This chain's CDR3 is CASSFLAGDNEQFF. CDR3 sequence (DNA): TGTGCCAGCAGTTTTCTAGCGGGGGACAATGAGCAGTTCTTC.

V and J are TRBV2 and TRBJ2-2; D remains ambiguous. V lost 7 bases, J lost 3 bases, and 9 bases lay in between. The V gene's germline CDR1 is SNHLY and CDR2 FYNNEI. There are 13 residues in the CDR3. CDR3 DNA sequence: TGTGCCAGCACGCCCAGCTACACCGGGGAGCTGTTTTTT. Translated: CASTPSYTGELFF.

The chain carries TRBV10-3 and TRBJ1-1; a possible D gene is TRBD1 (6 bases). V lost 6 bases and J 6 bases, leaving 17 bases between the germline ends. This CDR3 comprises 14 residues. Germline CDR1 reads ENHRY; CDR2 reads SYGVKD. The chain's CDR3 is CAISFGTLGSEAFF. CDR3 DNA: TGTGCCATCAGCTTCGGGACATTGGGGTCTGAAGCTTTCTTT.

For this clonotype: The germline gene is not matched at one end of the junction; a read error may be the cause. V usage is TRBV29-1 and J usage is TRBJ1-3; D uncertain. Per the germline V gene, CDR1 is SQVTM and CDR2 is ANQGSEA. This CDR3 is built from 13 residues. In nucleotides, the CDR3 is TGCAGCGTTTTGGGGAGCCCTGGAAACACCCTATATTTT. It translates to CSVLGSPGNTLYF.

J is TRBJ2-5 and V is TRBV5-5; D may be TRBD2 (6 bases). Trimming stripped 3 bases from V and 11 bases from J, with 17 bases between. Germline CDR1 SGHKS, CDR2 YYEKEE (reference sequence). The CDR3 contains 13 residues. In nucleotides, the CDR3 is TGTGCCAGCAGCTGGGGTGATAGCGGTGAGCAGTACTTC. It translates to CASSWGDSGEQYF.

The sample holds a few counts of this clonotype. V gene TRBV7-9 combines with J gene TRBJ1-4; D possibly corresponds to TRBD1 (6 bases). The CDR3 runs to 15 residues. The V end was cut by 2 bases, the J end by 6 bases, with 13 bases between. Germline V gene data show CDR1 as SEHNR and CDR2 as FQNEAQ (reference sequence). The CDR3 DNA is TGTGCCAGCAGCTTATGGGCGGGGGGCGATGAAAAACTGTTTTTT. Its protein is CASSLWAGGDEKLFF.

The V call is TRBV7-3, the J call TRBJ2-7; D ambiguous. The CDR3 covers 13 residues. Trimming cost V 5 bases and J 7 bases, with 15 bases left between them. Germline V gives CDR1 SGHTA, CDR2 FQGTGA. The CDR3 DNA is TGTGCCAGCAGCCAAAACATGTTTGGTGAGCAGTACTTC. As protein: CASSQNMFGEQYF.

V gene TRBV29-1 combines with J gene TRBJ2-4; no reliable D call. Near its end, the DNA agrees better with TRBJ2-7, so the J call may be wrong. The CDR3 loop spans 15 amino acids. Germline CDR1 reads SQVTM; CDR2 reads ANQGSEA. CDR3 region: CSVEDPQQSSYEQYF. In DNA form, the CDR3 reads TGCAGCGTTGAAGATCCCCAGCAGAGCTCCTACGAGCAGTACTTC.

This clonotype was counted a few times. The chain combines TRBV10-3 with TRBJ2-3, with 9 bases matching TRBD2. CDR3 length: 16 amino acids. V gave up 2 bases and J gave up 2 bases; unmatched junction bases: 5. Germline CDR1 reads ENHRY; CDR2 reads SYGVKD. The DNA for the CDR3 is TGTGCCATCAGTGAGGAAGCGGGGGGCGTCACAGATACGCAGTATTTT. It encodes CAISEEAGGVTDTQYF.

The rearrangement uses TRBV7-8 and TRBJ2-3; D is possibly TRBD1 or TRBD2 (5 bases each). Germline V gene sequence: CDR1 SGHVS, CDR2 FQNEAQ. Trimming stripped 5 bases from V and 2 bases from J, with 11 bases between. The CDR3 sequence is 14 residues long. As DNA, the CDR3 is TGTGCCAGCAGCCGTGGGACGGTCACAGATACGCAGTATTTT. Translating it yields CASSRGTVTDTQYF.

This clonotype was counted between two and nine times. This chain connects TRBV5-1 to TRBJ2-1; D is ambiguous. Germline CDR1 reads SGHRS; CDR2 reads YFSETQ. The CDR3 has 14 amino acids. V was shortened by 0 bases and J by 5 bases, with 9 bases between the two germline ends. The CDR3 bases are TGCGCCAGCAGCTTGGCCGGGTGGCACAATGAGCAGTTCTTC. It specifies CASSLAGWHNEQFF.

The rearrangement links TRBV28 to TRBJ2-1; 9 positions agree with TRBD2. The CDR3 length is 18 residues. V was pared by 3 bases and J by 0 bases, with 9 bases of the junction left unmatched. The V gene's germline CDR1 is MDHEN and CDR2 SYDVKM. The CDR3 is CASSFMVAGANSYNEQFF. CDR3 in DNA: TGTGCCAGCAGTTTCATGGTAGCGGGGGCAAACTCCTACAATGAGCAGTTCTTC.

The V gene is TRBV5-5, the J gene TRBJ2-7; 11 bases map to TRBD2. Per the germline V gene, CDR1 is SGHKS and CDR2 is YYEKEE (reference sequence). J was trimmed by 5 bases and V by 0 bases; bases with no gene match: 16. The CDR3 has 19 residues. For the CDR3, the DNA is TGTGCCAGCAGCTTGGCCCTTAGCGGGGGGGTAGTCGCTGTCGACGAGCAGTACTTC. This codes for CASSLALSGGVVAVDEQYF.

The chain combines TRBV12-5 with TRBJ2-7, with no clear D. The J call may be mistaken, given a closer DNA end match to TRBJ2-5. The germline CDR1 and CDR2 sequences are LGHNT and FRNRAP. This CDR3 comprises 11 residues. CDR3 coding DNA: TGTGCTAGTGGTTTGACCGAGACCCAGTACTTC. Translation gives CASGLTETQYF.

Only one count was recorded for this clonotype. This sequence joins TRBV9 and TRBJ1-3, with D possibly TRBD1 on 6 matching bases. V was clipped by 0 bases and J by 2 bases, with 9 bases between them. Germline V lookup: CDR1 SGDLS, CDR2 YYNGEE. This CDR3 has 15 amino acids. The CDR3 protein is CASSVGAGAGNTIYF. CDR3 in DNA: TGTGCCAGCAGCGTAGGTGCAGGGGCTGGAAACACCATATATTTT.

This rearrangement joins TRBV30 to TRBJ2-7; unclear D gene. Germline CDR1 GTSNPN, CDR2 SVGIG (reference sequence). The CDR3 has 11 amino acids. V was clipped by 8 bases and J by 2 bases, with 10 bases between them. The CDR3 DNA follows: TGTGCCGGGAATCGGCCCTACGAGCAGTACTTC. Its protein product is CAGNRPYEQYF.

This rearrangement joins TRBV4-1 to TRBJ1-2, with D unclear. CDR1 MGHRA and CDR2 YSYEKL come from the germline V gene. Trimming pared 0 bases from V and 3 bases from J, leaving 8 bases between. This CDR3 is 14 amino acids long. The chain's CDR3 is CASSQDLADYGYTF. As DNA, the CDR3 is TGCGCCAGCAGCCAAGATCTCGCAGACTATGGCTACACCTTC.

J is TRBJ2-7 and V is TRBV2, with 9 nucleotides matching TRBD1. This CDR3 spans 17 amino acids. V lost 6 bases, J lost 3 bases, and 15 bases stayed unmatched. Germline V gene data show CDR1 as SNHLY and CDR2 as FYNNEI. In nucleotides, the CDR3 is TGTGCCAGCAGCTTAAATTTTCGACAGGGGGTCTTCTACGAGCAGTACTTC. It encodes CASSLNFRQGVFYEQYF.